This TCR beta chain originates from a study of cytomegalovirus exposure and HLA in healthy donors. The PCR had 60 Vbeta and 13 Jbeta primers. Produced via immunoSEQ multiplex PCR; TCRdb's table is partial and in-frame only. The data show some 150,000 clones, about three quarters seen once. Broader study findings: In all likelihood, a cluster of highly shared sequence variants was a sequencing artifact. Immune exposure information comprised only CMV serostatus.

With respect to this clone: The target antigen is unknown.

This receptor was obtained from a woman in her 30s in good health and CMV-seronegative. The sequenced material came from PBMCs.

The CDR3 DNA follows: TGTGCCAGCAGCCAAGGGTCCGGAGGGGTGAACACTGAAGCTTTCTTT. Residues: CASSQGSGGVNTEAFF. V is TRBV7-9 and J is TRBJ1-1, with TRBD1 as a possible D gene (5 bases). V was cut by 5 bases and J by 0 bases, with 16 bases left in between. Germline values: CDR1 SEHNR, CDR2 FQNEAQ (reference sequence). The CDR3 spans 16 residues.